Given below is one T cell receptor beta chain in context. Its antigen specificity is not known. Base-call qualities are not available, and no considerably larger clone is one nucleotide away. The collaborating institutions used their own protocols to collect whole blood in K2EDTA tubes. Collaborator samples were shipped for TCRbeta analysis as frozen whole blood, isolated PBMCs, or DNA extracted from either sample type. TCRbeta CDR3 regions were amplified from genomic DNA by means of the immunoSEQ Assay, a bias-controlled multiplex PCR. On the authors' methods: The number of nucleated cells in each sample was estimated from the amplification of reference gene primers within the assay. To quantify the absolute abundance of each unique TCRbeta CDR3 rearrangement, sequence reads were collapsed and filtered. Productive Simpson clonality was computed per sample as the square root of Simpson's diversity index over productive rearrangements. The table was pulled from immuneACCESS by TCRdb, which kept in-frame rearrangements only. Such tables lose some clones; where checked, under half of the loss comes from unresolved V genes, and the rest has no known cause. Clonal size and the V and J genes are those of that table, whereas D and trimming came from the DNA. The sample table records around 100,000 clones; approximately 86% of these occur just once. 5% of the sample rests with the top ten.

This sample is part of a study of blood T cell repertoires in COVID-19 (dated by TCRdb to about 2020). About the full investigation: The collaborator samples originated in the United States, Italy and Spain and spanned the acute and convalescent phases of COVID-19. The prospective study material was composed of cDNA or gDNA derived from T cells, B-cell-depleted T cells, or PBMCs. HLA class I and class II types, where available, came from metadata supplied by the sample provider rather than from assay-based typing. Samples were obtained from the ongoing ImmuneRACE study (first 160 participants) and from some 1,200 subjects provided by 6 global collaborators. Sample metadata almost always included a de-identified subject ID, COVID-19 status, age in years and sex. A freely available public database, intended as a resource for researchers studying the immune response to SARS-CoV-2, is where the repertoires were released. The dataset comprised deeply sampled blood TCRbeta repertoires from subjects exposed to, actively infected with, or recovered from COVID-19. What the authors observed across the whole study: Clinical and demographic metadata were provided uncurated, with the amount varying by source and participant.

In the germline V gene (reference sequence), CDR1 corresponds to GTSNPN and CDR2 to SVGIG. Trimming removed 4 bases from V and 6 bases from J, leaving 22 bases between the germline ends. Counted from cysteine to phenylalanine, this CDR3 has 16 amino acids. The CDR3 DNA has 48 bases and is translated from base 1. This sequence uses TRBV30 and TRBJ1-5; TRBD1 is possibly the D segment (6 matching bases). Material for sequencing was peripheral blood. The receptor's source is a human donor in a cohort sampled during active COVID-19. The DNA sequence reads TGTGCCTGGACCCAAAGTAGGGGACATGCGGGTCAGCCCCAGCATTTT. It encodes CAWTQSRGHAGQPQHF. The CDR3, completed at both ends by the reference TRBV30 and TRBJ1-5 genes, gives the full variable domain SQTIHQWPATLVQPVGSPLSLECTVEGTSNPNLYWYRQAAGRGLQLLFYSVGIGQISSEVPQNLSASRPQDRQFILSSKKLLLSDSGFYLCAWTQSRGHAGQPQHFGDGTRLSIL.